A selection of T cell receptor beta chains follows, all from one sample in a study of blood T cells in healthy people across ages. TCRdb passed the 5' RACE reads through MiXCR, listing each CDR3 protein once. The table lists roughly 640,000 distinct CDR3 sequences, under 30% of them singletons, with 15% to 17% in the top ten. The sample was blood. The receptors stem from a woman at least 80 years old in good health. Each CDR3 is given without its conserved first and last residue. The size of a clone is reported for some rows only, either as once, few or many, or as a class for expanded clones.

TRBJ2-2	12	few	TRBV20-1	SATTSGGAGELF
TRBJ2-7	12	many	TRBV6-5	ASSYYPGTHEQY
TRBJ2-1	13	NA	TRBV19	ASSIDSGTHNEQF
TRBJ1-2	12	NA	TRBV9	ASSVAEGGYGYT
TRBJ1-2	12	NA	TRBV5-6	ASSFSQGVYGYT
TRBJ2-3	14	NA	TRBV12-3/TRBV12-4	ASSPPRSYPTDAQY
TRBJ1-2	9	many	TRBV30	AWSARDGYT
TRBJ2-1	14	many	TRBV6-4	ASSPELALTGNEQF
TRBJ1-6	14	NA	TRBV6-5	ASSTPGQGYNSPLH
TRBJ2-3	11	NA	TRBV7-9	ASSFAGLDTQY
TRBJ2-1	13	NA	TRBV5-1	ASRPGTSGIFEQF
TRBJ2-7	11	many	TRBV9	ASSPGLSYEQY
TRBJ1-5	15	NA	TRBV27	ASSTTPGTGGNRPQH
TRBJ1-1	12	many	TRBV7-2	ASSLGPVSTEAF
TRBJ1-6	14	NA	TRBV6-6	ASSYRGGTYNSPLH
TRBJ1-1	16	few	TRBV21-1	ASSKETRAGGRNTEAF
TRBJ2-1	11	many	TRBV7-3	ASSLKGWGEQF
TRBJ2-7	9	NA	TRBV28	ASVTNNEQY
TRBJ2-5	12	NA	TRBV6-1	ASSEIWDSRERF
TRBJ1-6	14	many	TRBV7-3	ASSMYPTGVDSPLH
TRBJ2-1	12	NA	TRBV29-1	SREKQGRGNEQF
TRBJ2-1	14	many	TRBV6-1	ASSALVGSSYNEQF
TRBJ1-6	13	few	TRBV11-2	ASSLVTGKNSPLH
TRBJ1-1	13	once	TRBV14	ASSNRQPEATEAS
TRBJ2-6	13	NA	TRBV6-4	ASSERHSGANVLT
TRBJ2-7	12	NA	TRBV9	ASSVASDSYEQY
TRBJ1-6	10	NA	TRBV12-3/TRBV12-4	ASQTGNSPLH
TRBJ1-5	14	many	TRBV4-2	ASSQGGDRDNQPQH
TRBJ2-1	12	many	TRBV20-1	SAMDSFSYNEQF
TRBJ1-3	18	few	TRBV5-1	ASSRDGSSTGLRAGNTIY
TRBJ2-7	14	NA	TRBV7-2	ASRPTGTSGVNEQY
TRBJ1-1	13	many	TRBV4-1	ASSQRTGPGPEAF
TRBJ1-2	13	many	TRBV11-2	ASTPSWASNYGYT
NA	11	NA	TRBV12-3/TRBV12-4	ASTWAYAYEQY
TRBJ2-5	12	few	TRBV30	AWSAGTRQETQY
TRBJ2-5	15	many	TRBV5-1	ASSLVGLAGTGETQY
TRBJ2-1	10	NA	TRBV7-2	ASSDGLGEQF
TRBJ2-6	15	NA	TRBV14	ASSPGTGRTGANVLT
TRBJ1-3	13	few	TRBV12-3/TRBV12-4	ASTEDGSSGNTIY
TRBJ1-1	11	NA	TRBV30	AWNQGVYTEAF